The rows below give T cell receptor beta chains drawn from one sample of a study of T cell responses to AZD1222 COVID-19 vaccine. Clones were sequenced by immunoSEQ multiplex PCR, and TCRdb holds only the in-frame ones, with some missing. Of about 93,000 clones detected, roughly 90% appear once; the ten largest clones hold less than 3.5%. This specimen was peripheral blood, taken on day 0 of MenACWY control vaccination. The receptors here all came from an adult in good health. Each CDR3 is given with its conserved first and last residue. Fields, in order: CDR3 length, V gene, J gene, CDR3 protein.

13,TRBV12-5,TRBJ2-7,CASGLGPQQGQYF
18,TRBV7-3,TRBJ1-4,CASSYKNGDFGTNEKLFF
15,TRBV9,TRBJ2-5,CASSGTSGGALTQYF
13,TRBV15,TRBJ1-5,CATSSRRVQPQHF
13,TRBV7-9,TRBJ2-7,CASSFSGLYEQYF
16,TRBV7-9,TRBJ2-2,CASSPLTTGDTGELFF
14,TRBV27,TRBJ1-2,CASSLLANRDGYTF
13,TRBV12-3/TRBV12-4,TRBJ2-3,CASSFARTDTQYF
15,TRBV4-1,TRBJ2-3,CASSHEGLDTDTQYF
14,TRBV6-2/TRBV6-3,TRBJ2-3,CASSYSGWTDTQYF
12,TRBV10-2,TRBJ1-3,CASSEGGSAIYF
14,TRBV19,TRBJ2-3,CASSIGLSPDTQYF
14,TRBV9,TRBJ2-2,CASSVEQNTGELFF
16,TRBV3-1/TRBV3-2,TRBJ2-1,CASSQDSGASYNEQFF
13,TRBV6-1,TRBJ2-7,CASSEGGWTGQYF
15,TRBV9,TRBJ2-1,CASSLRGNSYNEQFF
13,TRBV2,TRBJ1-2,CASSEFQGQGYTF
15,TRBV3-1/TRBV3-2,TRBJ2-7,CASSQGLVGGYEQYF
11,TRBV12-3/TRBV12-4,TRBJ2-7,CASSLGREQYF
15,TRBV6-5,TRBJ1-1,CASRGTLPRNTEAFF
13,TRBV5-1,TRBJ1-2,CASSATGNYGYTF
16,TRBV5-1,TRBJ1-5,CASSLGDSVSNQPQHF
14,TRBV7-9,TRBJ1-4,CASSRATGFEKLFF
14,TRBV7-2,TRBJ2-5,CASSLGGGGETQYF
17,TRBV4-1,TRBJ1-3,CASSQEYGGVGGNTIYF
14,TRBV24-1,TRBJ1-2,CATSDYEQGDGYTF
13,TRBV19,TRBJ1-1,CASTGVLGTEAFF
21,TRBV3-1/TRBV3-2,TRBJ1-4,CASSQERNRSGAGSRDEKLFF
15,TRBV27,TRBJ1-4,CASSSRGRGNEKLFF
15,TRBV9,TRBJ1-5,CASSVAANREGPQHF
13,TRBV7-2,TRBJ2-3,CASSPPSTDTQYF
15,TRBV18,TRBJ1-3,CASSPTGSSGNTIYF
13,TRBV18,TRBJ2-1,CASLRGGSNEQFF
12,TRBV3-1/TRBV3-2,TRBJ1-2,CASSQDRSGYTF
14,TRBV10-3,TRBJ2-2,CAISESTYTGELFF
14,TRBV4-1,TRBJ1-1,CASSYYRGFTEAFF
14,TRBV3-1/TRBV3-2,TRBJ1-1,CASSQDLGNTEAFF
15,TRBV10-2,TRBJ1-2,CASSEQGSYFYGYTF
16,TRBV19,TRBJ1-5,CASKQLLEQGGQPQHF
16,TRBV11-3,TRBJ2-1,CASSLFLAGSYNEQFF
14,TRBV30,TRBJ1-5,CAWSPGWINQPQHF
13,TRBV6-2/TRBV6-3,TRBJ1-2,CASSYSPGAGYTF
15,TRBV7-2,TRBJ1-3,CASSPIAGSGNTIYF
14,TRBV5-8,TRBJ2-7,CASFEQGVDYEQYF
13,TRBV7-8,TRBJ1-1,CASSYTGVTEAFF
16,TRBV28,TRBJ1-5,CASSPETGALDQPQHF
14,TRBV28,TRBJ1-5,CASSPGQGNQPQHF
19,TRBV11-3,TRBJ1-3,CASSLNLKDRGPSGNTIYF
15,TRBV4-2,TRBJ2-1,CASSLLAGAYNEQFF
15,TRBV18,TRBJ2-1,CASSPGAGGNNEQFF
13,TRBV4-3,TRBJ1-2,CASSPSRGLGYTF
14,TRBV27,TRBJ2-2,CASSDQGVAGELFF
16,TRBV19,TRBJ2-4,CASSTLTGIWANIQYF
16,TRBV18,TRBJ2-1,CASSPPSDRGSNEQFF
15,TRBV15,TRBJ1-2,CATSRDLGHQRGYTF
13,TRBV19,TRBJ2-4,CASSWGPKNIQYF
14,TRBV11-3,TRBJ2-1,CASSLGIHSNEQFF